The 13 T cell receptor beta chains below were found in one sample sequenced in a study of blood T cell repertoires in COVID-19. Sequencing was performed with immunoSEQ multiplex PCR; in TCRdb, only in-frame clones are kept and a portion is missing. Here the sample spans 150,000 to 190,000 clones, 80% being singletons. The sequencing sample was made of peripheral blood. Receptors were obtained from a man between 60 and 75 years old with acute or convalescent COVID-19.

This chain joins TRBV2 and TRBJ2-6, with 7 bases lining up with TRBD1. The CDR3 sequence is 17 residues long. Germline CDR1 SNHLY, CDR2 FYNNEI. With 2 bases clipped from V and 0 bases from J, the junction kept 4 bases outside the gene matches. CDR3 protein: CASSESRGFSGANVLTF. In DNA form, the CDR3 reads TGTGCCAGCAGTGAAAGCAGGGGGTTCTCTGGGGCCAACGTCCTGACTTTC.

The chain links TRBV18 to TRBJ2-7, with unresolved D. The length of the CDR3 is 13 residues. V was trimmed by 4 bases and J by 6 bases, leaving 13 bases between them. The germline V gene encodes CDR1 KGHSH and CDR2 LQKENI. The CDR3: CASSQDRVLEQYF. The CDR3 bases are TGTGCCAGCTCACAAGACCGGGTGCTCGAGCAGTACTTC.

This rearrangement joins TRBV3-1 (or the pseudogene TRBV3-2) to TRBJ2-3; 7 bases line up with TRBD2. The germline V gene encodes CDR1 LGHDT and CDR2 YNNKEL (reference sequence). Trimming took 0 bases from V and 2 from J; bases not matched to a gene: 5. The length of the CDR3 is 16 residues. In DNA form, the CDR3 reads TGTGCCAGCAGCCAAGATGCGGGACTACCCACAGATACGCAGTATTTT. This gives the protein CASSQDAGLPTDTQYF.

This clone was recorded a few times. The chain employs TRBV7-3 and TRBJ2-1; D perhaps matches TRBD1 (6 bases). This CDR3 region has 11 residues. Trimming took 5 bases from V and 10 from J, leaving 9 bases between them. Germline loops: CDR1 SGHTA, CDR2 FQGTGA. The CDR3 DNA sequence: TGTGCCAGCAGCGCCGACAGGGAGCAGTTCTTC. It is translated as CASSADREQFF.

The chain carries TRBV12-3 or TRBV12-4 and TRBJ2-1; D gene unclear. The ends were cut back, 5 bases at V and 5 bases at J, with 10 bases in the middle. The CDR3 is made up of 13 amino acids. The CDR3 DNA is TGTGCCAGCAGTCCCGGGTCCCACAATGAGCAGTTCTTC. Translating gives CASSPGSHNEQFF.

On this clone: Other DNA sequences of this sample code for an identical CDR3. This chain uses TRBV28 with TRBJ1-1, with D uncertain. V was pared by 6 bases and J by 1 base, with 9 bases between. CDR1 is MDHEN and CDR2 is SYDVKM in the germline V gene. The CDR3 is 13 amino acids. CDR3 residues: CASSLSGNTEAFF. Here the CDR3 DNA reads TGTGCCAGCAGCCTGAGCGGGAACACTGAAGCTTTCTTT. The full variable domain, in which reference TRBV28 and TRBJ1-1 provide the parts outside the CDR3, is DVKVTQSSRYLVKRTGEKVFLECVQDMDHENMFWYRQDPGLGLRLIYFSYDVKMKEKGDIPEGYSVSREKKERFSLILESASTNQTSMYLCASSLSGNTEAFFGQGTRLTVV.

The chain is built from TRBV18 and TRBJ1-2; D gene ambiguous. Germline V gene data show CDR1 as KGHSH and CDR2 as LQKENI. The CDR3 sequence is 13 residues long. V shed 2 bases and J shed 3 bases, with 7 bases lying between them. CDR3 sequence reads: CASSPSRYYGYTF. The DNA for the CDR3 is TGTGCCAGCTCACCAAGCAGGTACTATGGCTACACCTTC. Variable domain in full (rest from reference TRBV18 and TRBJ1-2): NAGVMQNPRHLVRRRGQEARLRCSPMKGHSHVYWYRQLPEEGLKFMVYLQKENIIDESGMPKERFSAEFPKEGPSILRIQQVVRGDSAAYFCASSPSRYYGYTFGSGTRLTVV.

This rearrangement joins TRBV6-2 or TRBV6-3 to TRBJ2-5; tentative D call: TRBD2 (6 bases). The CDR3 is 12 amino acids. The germline gives CDR1 MNHEY, CDR2 SVGEGT. Trimming pared 5 bases from V and 5 bases from J, leaving 9 bases between. CDR3 nucleotide sequence: TGTGCCAGCAGTCCGGGGGACGAGACCCAGTACTTC. Amino acids: CASSPGDETQYF.

The chain links TRBV15 to TRBJ2-7; TRBD2 matches 13 bases. The CDR3 covers 23 residues. Germline V gives CDR1 LNHNV, CDR2 YYDKDF (reference sequence). V dropped 2 bases and J dropped 3; count of bases not matched to a gene: 25. Here the CDR3 reads CATSRTPQVTREATSGRFYEQYF. CDR3 DNA: TGTGCCACCAGCAGAACTCCCCAAGTCACGAGGGAGGCGACTAGCGGGAGGTTCTACGAGCAGTACTTC.

The chain links TRBV3-1 (or the pseudogene TRBV3-2) to TRBJ1-2, with 7 bases matching TRBD1. The CDR3 runs to 15 residues. The V segment lost 4 bases and the J segment 2 bases; nucleotides outside the gene matches: 7. Germline CDR1 is LGHDT and CDR2 is YNNKEL (reference sequence). CDR3 sequence: CASSPLAGGNYGYTF. CDR3 sequence (DNA): TGTGCCAGCAGCCCCCTGGCAGGGGGAAACTATGGCTACACCTTC.

This chain uses TRBV4-1 with TRBJ2-3; 7 bases are shared with TRBD1. The CDR3 has 14 residues. Germline V gene data show CDR1 as MGHRA and CDR2 as YSYEKL. V lost 4 bases and J lost 1; bases outside the gene matches: 2. In nucleotides, the CDR3 is TGCGCCAGCAGCCCGGGACAGCGCACAGATACGCAGTATTTT. Protein: CASSPGQRTDTQYF.

The chain is built from TRBV7-9 and TRBJ1-1; D uncertain. Trimming left V 5 bases short and J 0 bases short, with 13 bases between. The length of the CDR3 is 15 residues. Germline V gene sequence: CDR1 SEHNR, CDR2 FQNEAQ (reference sequence). Written as DNA, the CDR3 is TGTGCCAGCAGCCCGCAAGGAGGGATGAACACTGAAGCTTTCTTT. Translating it yields CASSPQGGMNTEAFF.

J is TRBJ1-6 and V is TRBV11-3; TRBD1 matches at 7 bases. Germline loops: CDR1 SGHNT, CDR2 YENEEA. This CDR3 is built from 14 residues. V was clipped by 4 bases and J by 8 bases; unmatched bases: 5. The CDR3 coding sequence is TGTGCCAGCAGCTCGGGACAGTCCGATTCACCCCTCCACTTT. As protein: CASSSGQSDSPLHF.